A selection of T cell receptor beta chains follows, all from one sample in a study of blood T cells in healthy people across ages. TCRdb re-called the 5' RACE reads through MiXCR, storing one row per CDR3 protein. In the table there are about 800,000 distinct CDR3 sequences, 20% to 25% of which are singletons. The same data also went into a second study, on T cells of mothers and their children.

The sequenced sample was blood. These receptors originate from a boy aged 10-17 years in good health. CDR3s include the opening cysteine and the closing phenylalanine or tryptophan. The D gene is left open where the match is weak. Some rows have no size entry. The others give once, few or many, or a class for an expanded clone.

d_gene: TRBD1
abundance: -
v_gene: TRBV12-3/TRBV12-4
j_gene: TRBJ2-3
CDR3nt: TGTGCCAGCAGAAGACAGGGGGCAACTCTTCTCACAGATACGCAGTATTTT
CDR3aa: CASRRQGATLLTDTQYF

d_gene: -
abundance: few
v_gene: TRBV27
j_gene: TRBJ2-5
CDR3nt: TGTGCCAGCAGGAAACAAGCTGTCAGAGAGACCCAGTACTTC
CDR3aa: CASRKQAVRETQYF

d_gene: -
abundance: -
v_gene: TRBV19
j_gene: TRBJ2-1
CDR3nt: TGTGCCAGTAGTTTCTCAGGGGAAAATGAGCAGTTCTTC
CDR3aa: CASSFSGENEQFF

d_gene: TRBD1
abundance: few
v_gene: TRBV6-2/TRBV6-3
j_gene: TRBJ1-1
CDR3nt: TGTGCCAGCAGATCAGAGACAGGGATCACTGAAGCTTTCTTT
CDR3aa: CASRSETGITEAFF

d_gene: TRBD1
abundance: few
v_gene: TRBV2
j_gene: TRBJ1-4
CDR3nt: TGTGCCAGCAGTGGCAGGGGGTCTAATGAAAAACTGTTTTTT
CDR3aa: CASSGRGSNEKLFF

d_gene: -
abundance: few
v_gene: TRBV27
j_gene: TRBJ2-7
CDR3nt: TGTGCCAGCAAGCTCCGGTCTGGCGGCTCCTACGAGCAGTACTTC
CDR3aa: CASKLRSGGSYEQYF

d_gene: TRBD2
abundance: -
v_gene: TRBV6-5
j_gene: TRBJ2-1
CDR3nt: TGTGCCAGCAGTTACTCGGTTAGCGGGCTACCTTCTCCCGATGAGCAGTTCTTC
CDR3aa: CASSYSVSGLPSPDEQFF

d_gene: -
abundance: -
v_gene: TRBV25-1
j_gene: TRBJ1-5
CDR3nt: TGTGCCAGCAGTGAGGGGGCAGGGCATGAGCCCCAGCATTTT
CDR3aa: CASSEGAGHEPQHF

d_gene: TRBD1
abundance: -
v_gene: TRBV25-1
j_gene: TRBJ2-5
CDR3nt: TGTGCCACAGGGGGCGAAGAGACCCAGTACTTC
CDR3aa: CATGGEETQYF

d_gene: TRBD2
abundance: -
v_gene: TRBV11-2
j_gene: TRBJ2-6
CDR3nt: TGTGCCAGCATGAGGACTAGCGGGAGTTTATCTGGGGCCAACGTCCTGACTTTC
CDR3aa: CASMRTSGSLSGANVLTF

d_gene: -
abundance: -
v_gene: TRBV29-1
j_gene: TRBJ1-2
CDR3nt: TGCAGCGTTGATGGGCAGGGGACTGGCTACACCTTC
CDR3aa: CSVDGQGTGYTF

d_gene: -
abundance: once
v_gene: TRBV2
j_gene: TRBJ1-4
CDR3nt: TGTGCCAGCATGAGGGGGGGTTCTAATGAAAAACTGTTTTTT
CDR3aa: CASMRGGSNEKLFF

d_gene: -
abundance: few
v_gene: TRBV15
j_gene: TRBJ1-6
CDR3nt: TGTGCCACCAGCAGAGGTAAGGATAATTCACCCCTCCACTTT
CDR3aa: CATSRGKDNSPLHF

d_gene: -
abundance: -
v_gene: TRBV12-3/TRBV12-4
j_gene: TRBJ2-5
CDR3nt: TGTGCCAGCAGTCTTTTATCCCTTTACAGGGTGGAGACCCAGTACTTC
CDR3aa: CASSLLSLYRVETQYF

d_gene: TRBD1
abundance: -
v_gene: TRBV19
j_gene: TRBJ1-4
CDR3nt: TGTGCCACCGCGGTGGGCTTCAGGGGGCGAGAGGAAAAACTGTTTTTT
CDR3aa: CATAVGFRGREEKLFF

d_gene: TRBD2
abundance: few
v_gene: TRBV20-1
j_gene: TRBJ2-3
CDR3nt: TGCAGTGCCCACGCTAGCGGGGACCCCACAGATACGCAGTATTTT
CDR3aa: CSAHASGDPTDTQYF

d_gene: -
abundance: few
v_gene: TRBV7-2
j_gene: TRBJ1-2
CDR3nt: TGTGCCGGCAGCTTAGAGGTTATAGGCTATGGCTACACCTTC
CDR3aa: CAGSLEVIGYGYTF

d_gene: -
abundance: -
v_gene: TRBV7-8
j_gene: TRBJ2-5
CDR3nt: TGTGCCAGCCACCAATGGGACGAACAAGAGACCCAGTACTTC
CDR3aa: CASHQWDEQETQYF

d_gene: -
abundance: -
v_gene: TRBV18
j_gene: TRBJ1-1
CDR3nt: TGTGCCAGCTCACCAGCCCGAGGGTTTCAGGGTGAAGCTTTCTTT
CDR3aa: CASSPARGFQGEAFF

d_gene: -
abundance: many
v_gene: TRBV12-3/TRBV12-4
j_gene: TRBJ1-2
CDR3nt: TGTGCCAGCAGTAAGCGGGGGCGCGGGGAACGTGACTATGGCTACACCTTC
CDR3aa: CASSKRGRGERDYGYTF